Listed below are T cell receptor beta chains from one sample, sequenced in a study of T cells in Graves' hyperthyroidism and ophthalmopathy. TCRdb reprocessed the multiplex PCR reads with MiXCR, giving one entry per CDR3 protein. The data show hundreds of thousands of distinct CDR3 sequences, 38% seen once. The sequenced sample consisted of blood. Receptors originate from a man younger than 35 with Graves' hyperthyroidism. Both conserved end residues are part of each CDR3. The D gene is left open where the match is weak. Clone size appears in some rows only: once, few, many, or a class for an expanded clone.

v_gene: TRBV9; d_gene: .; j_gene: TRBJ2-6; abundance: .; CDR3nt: TGTGCCAGCAGGGCCGAAAGGGGCCCTGGGGCCAACGTCCTGACTTTC; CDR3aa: CASRAERGPGANVLTF
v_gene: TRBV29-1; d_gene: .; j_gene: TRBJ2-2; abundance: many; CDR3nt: TGCAGCGTTGAAGGCGATGCCGGGGAGCTGTTTTTT; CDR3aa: CSVEGDAGELFF
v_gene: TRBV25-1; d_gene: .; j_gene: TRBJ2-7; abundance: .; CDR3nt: TGTGCCAGCAGCCAAGAAGTAGTCCCCTACGAGCAGTACTTC; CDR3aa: CASSQEVVPYEQYF
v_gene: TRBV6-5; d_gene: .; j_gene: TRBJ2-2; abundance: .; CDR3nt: TGCGCCAGCATTTCAGAGACGGGAGTAGGTGGTGGGGAGCTGTTTTTT; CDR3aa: CASISETGVGGGELFF
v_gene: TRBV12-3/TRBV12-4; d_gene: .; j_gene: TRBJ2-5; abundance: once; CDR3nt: TGTGCCAGCAGTTTAGAGTCGGCAGGGCGACAAGAGACCCAGTACTTC; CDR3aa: CASSLESAGRQETQYF
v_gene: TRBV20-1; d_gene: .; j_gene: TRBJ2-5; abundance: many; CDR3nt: TGCAGTGCTACAGAGACCCAGTACTTC; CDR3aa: CSATETQYF
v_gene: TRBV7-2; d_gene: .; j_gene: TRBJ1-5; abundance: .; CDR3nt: TGTGCCAGCAGCTTAGGGGCGGGGCGGAGCAATCAGCCCCAGCATTTT; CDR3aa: CASSLGAGRSNQPQHF
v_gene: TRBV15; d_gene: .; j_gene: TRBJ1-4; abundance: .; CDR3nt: TGTGCCACCAGCGTAGGATTTAGGCAGGAACGTGAAAAACTGTTTTTT; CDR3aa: CATSVGFRQEREKLFF
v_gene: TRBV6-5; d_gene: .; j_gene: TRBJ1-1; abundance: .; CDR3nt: TGTGCCAGCAGTATAAGGGACGACACTGAAGCTTTCTTT; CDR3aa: CASSIRDDTEAFF
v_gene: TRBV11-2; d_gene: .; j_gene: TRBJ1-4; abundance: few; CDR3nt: TGTGCCAGCAGCTTAGAGGCTTCCGTGTTCGAAAAACTGTTTTTT; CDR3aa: CASSLEASVFEKLFF
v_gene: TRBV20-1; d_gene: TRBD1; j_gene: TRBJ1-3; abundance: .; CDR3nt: TGCAGTGCTGGCGGGACAGGAGATGGCTACACCATATATTTT; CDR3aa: CSAGGTGDGYTIYF
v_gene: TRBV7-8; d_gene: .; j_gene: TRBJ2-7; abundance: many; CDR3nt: TGTGCCAGCAGCTCTAGTGGGGCGGCCTACGAGCAGTACTTC; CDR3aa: CASSSSGAAYEQYF
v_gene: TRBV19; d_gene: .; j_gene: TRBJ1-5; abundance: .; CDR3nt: TGTGCCAGTAGTATTTCCCGGACAGCATATCAGCCCCAGCATTTT; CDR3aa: CASSISRTAYQPQHF
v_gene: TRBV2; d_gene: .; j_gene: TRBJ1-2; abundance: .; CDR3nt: TGTGCCAGCAGTTTCGGGAGGGGGGGGGAGATGAGCTACACCTTC; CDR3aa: CASSFGRGGEMSYTF
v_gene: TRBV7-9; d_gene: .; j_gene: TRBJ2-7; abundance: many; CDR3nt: TGTGCCAGCAGCTTATATACGAACGAGCAGTACTTC; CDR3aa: CASSLYTNEQYF
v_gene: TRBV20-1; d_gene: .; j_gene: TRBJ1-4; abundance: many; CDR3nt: TGCAGTGGACGGGGGGCTAATGAAAAACTGTTTTTT; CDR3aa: CSGRGANEKLFF
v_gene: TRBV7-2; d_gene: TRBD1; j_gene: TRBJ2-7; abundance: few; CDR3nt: TGTGCCAGCAGCTTCGGGGGACAGGGGGGCTACGAGCAGTACTTC; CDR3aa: CASSFGGQGGYEQYF
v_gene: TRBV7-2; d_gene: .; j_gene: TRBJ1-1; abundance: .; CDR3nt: TGTGCCAGCCGCTTAGGGGGGGAGTGGGACACTGAAGCTTTCTTT; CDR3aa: CASRLGGEWDTEAFF